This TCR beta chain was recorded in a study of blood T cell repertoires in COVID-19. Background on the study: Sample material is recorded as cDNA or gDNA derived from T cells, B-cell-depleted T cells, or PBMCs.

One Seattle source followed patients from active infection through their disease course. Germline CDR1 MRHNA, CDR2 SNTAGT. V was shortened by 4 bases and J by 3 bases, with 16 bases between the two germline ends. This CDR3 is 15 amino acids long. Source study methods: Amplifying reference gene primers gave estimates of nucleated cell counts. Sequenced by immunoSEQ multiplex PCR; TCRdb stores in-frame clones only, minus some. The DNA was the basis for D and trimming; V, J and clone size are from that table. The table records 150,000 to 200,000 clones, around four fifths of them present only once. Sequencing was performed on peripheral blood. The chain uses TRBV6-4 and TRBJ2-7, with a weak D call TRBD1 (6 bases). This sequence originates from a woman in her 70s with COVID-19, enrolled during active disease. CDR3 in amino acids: CASSAMAGEYYEQYF. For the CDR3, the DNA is TGTGCCAGCAGTGCGATGGCAGGGGAATACTACGAGCAGTACTTC.